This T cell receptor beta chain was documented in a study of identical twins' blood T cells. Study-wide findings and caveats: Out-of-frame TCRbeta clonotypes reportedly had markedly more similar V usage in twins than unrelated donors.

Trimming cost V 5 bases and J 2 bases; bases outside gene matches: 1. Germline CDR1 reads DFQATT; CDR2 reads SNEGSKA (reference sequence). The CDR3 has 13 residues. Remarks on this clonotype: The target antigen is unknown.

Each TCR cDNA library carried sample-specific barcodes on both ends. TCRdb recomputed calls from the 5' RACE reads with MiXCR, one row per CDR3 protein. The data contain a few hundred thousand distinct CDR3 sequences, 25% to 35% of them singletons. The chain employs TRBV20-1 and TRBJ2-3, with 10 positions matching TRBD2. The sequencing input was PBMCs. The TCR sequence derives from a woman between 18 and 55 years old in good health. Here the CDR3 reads CSAGTSVTDTQYF. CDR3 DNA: TGCAGTGCTGGGACTAGCGTCACAGATACGCAGTATTTT.